Below, 3 T cell receptor beta chains from the same sample are listed, as sequenced in a study of human T cells and chemical hapten exposure. TCRdb itself ran the RACE reads through MiXCR, one entry per CDR3 protein. The table lists tens of thousands of distinct CDR3 sequences, approximately 9.9% of them singletons. Time point: patch test 3, about 24 weeks after DPC sensitization. This sample's treatment: therapeutic diphenylcyclopropenone sensitization with weekly scalp DPC. The material was whole blood, obtained in connection with sensitization to the hapten diphenylcyclopropenone (DPC). Every receptor here comes from a woman aged 40-49 years with alopecia areata. Some clones in this sample may be carry-over from other donors' samples.

This clonotype has at least ten counts. The V call is TRBV11-1, the J call TRBJ2-3, with TRBD2 identical over 10 bases. V shed 5 bases and J 5 bases; nucleotides not matched to a gene: 10. The length of the CDR3 is 16 residues. Looked up from germline, CDR1 is SGHAT and CDR2 is FQDESV (reference sequence). The CDR3 region is CASSRPSGGAKDTQYF. CDR3 nucleotides: TGTGCCAGCAGCAGACCCAGCGGGGGGGCTAAAGATACGCAGTATTTT. The full variable domain, in which reference TRBV11-1 and TRBJ2-3 provide the parts outside the CDR3, is EAEVAQSPRYKITEKSQAVAFWCDPISGHATLYWYRQILGQGPELLVQFQDESVVDDSQLPKDRFSAERLKGVDSTLKIQPAELGDSAMYLCASSRPSGGAKDTQYFGPGTRLTVL.

This clonotype was seen ten or more times. This chain uses TRBV5-1 with TRBJ1-5, with 7 bases that match TRBD1. J gave up 1 base and V 4 bases, and 5 bases lay outside the gene matches. From germline, CDR1 is SGHRS and CDR2 YFSETQ. The CDR3 spans 15 residues. The CDR3 DNA sequence: TGCGCCAGCAGCGATGGGACAGAGAGCAATCAGCCCCAGCATTTT. Amino acid sequence: CASSDGTESNQPQHF. Full variable domain (missing parts from reference TRBV5-1 and TRBJ1-5): KAGVTQTPRYLIKTRGQQVTLSCSPISGHRSVSWYQQTPGQGLQFLFEYFSETQRNKGNFPGRFSGRQFSNSRSEMNVSTLELGDSALYLCASSDGTESNQPQHFGDGTRLSIL.

This clonotype was detected only a few times. The genes are TRBV5-1 and TRBJ2-5; no firm D call. There are 13 residues in the CDR3. Germline CDR1 is SGHRS and CDR2 is YFSETQ. V was pared by 4 bases and J by 2 bases, with 9 bases between. The CDR3 sequence is CASSAWVQETQYF. In DNA, the CDR3 is TGCGCCAGCAGCGCCTGGGTACAAGAGACCCAGTACTTC. Filled out from reference TRBV5-1 and TRBJ2-5, the complete variable domain reads KAGVTQTPRYLIKTRGQQVTLSCSPISGHRSVSWYQQTPGQGLQFLFEYFSETQRNKGNFPGRFSGRQFSNSRSEMNVSTLELGDSALYLCASSAWVQETQYFGPGTRLLVL.